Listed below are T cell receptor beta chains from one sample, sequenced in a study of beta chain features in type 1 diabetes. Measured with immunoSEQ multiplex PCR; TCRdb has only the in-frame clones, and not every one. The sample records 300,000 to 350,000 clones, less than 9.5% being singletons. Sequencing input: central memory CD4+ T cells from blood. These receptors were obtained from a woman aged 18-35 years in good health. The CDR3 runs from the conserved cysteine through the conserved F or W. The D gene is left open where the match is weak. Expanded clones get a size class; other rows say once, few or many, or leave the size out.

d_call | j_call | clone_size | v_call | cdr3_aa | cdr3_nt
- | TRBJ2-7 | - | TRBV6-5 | CASSYGLTGAYEQYF | TGTGCCAGCAGTTACGGATTGACGGGAGCCTACGAGCAGTACTTC
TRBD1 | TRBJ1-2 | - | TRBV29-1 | CSVGTGTNYGYTF | TGCAGCGTGGGGACAGGCACCAACTATGGCTACACCTTC
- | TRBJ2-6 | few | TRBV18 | CASSGQRIAGANVLTF | TGTGCCAGCTCCGGACAGCGTATAGCTGGGGCCAACGTCCTGACTTTC
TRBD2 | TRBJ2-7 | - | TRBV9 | CASSVDPSGLYEQYF | TGTGCCAGCAGCGTAGATCCTAGCGGGCTATACGAGCAGTACTTC
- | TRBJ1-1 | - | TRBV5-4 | CASSLVGSNTEAFF | TGTGCCAGCAGCTTGGTGGGCAGCAACACTGAAGCTTTCTTT
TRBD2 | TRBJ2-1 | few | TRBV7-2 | CASSLAQLAGGLNEQFF | TGTGCCAGCAGCTTAGCGCAACTAGCGGGAGGGCTCAATGAGCAGTTCTTC
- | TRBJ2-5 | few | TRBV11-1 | CASSLLGETQYF | TGTGCCAGCAGCCTTTTAGGAGAGACCCAGTACTTC
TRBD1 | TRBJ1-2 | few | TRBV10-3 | CAISDDRGVGYTF | TGTGCCATCAGTGATGACAGGGGGGTTGGCTACACCTTC
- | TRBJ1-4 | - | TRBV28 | CASRVGLAPTNEKLFF | TGTGCCAGCAGAGTGGGTTTGGCCCCAACTAATGAAAAACTGTTTTTT
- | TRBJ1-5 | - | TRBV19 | CASSIVLANQPQHF | TGTGCCAGTAGTATAGTTTTGGCAAATCAGCCCCAGCATTTT
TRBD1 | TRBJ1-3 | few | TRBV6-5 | CASSYTGQGLGNTIYF | TGTGCCAGCAGTTACACTGGACAGGGGCTCGGAAACACCATATATTTT